This TCR beta chain was recovered during a study of identical twins. TCRdb analysed the 5' RACE reads with MiXCR anew, one entry per CDR3 protein. The table has under 1 million distinct CDR3 sequences, approximately 13% seen once. The CDR3 length is 16 residues. The germline gives CDR1 DFQATT, CDR2 SNEGSKA (reference sequence). Regarding this clonotype: The junction shows a germline mismatch at one end, possibly a read error.

These same records also appear under a second study, on yellow fever vaccine responses in identical twins.

Sequencing was carried out using PBMCs. This receptor was identified in a woman between 18 and 29 years old in good health. This chain joins TRBV20-1 and TRBJ2-5, with TRBD2 matching over 9 bases. For the CDR3, the DNA is TGCTGTGCTAGGGGGAATAGCGGGGGCGTGGAGGAGACCCAGTACTTC. It translates to CCARGNSGGVEETQYF.